The 21 T cell receptor beta chains presented below share a single source sample, sequenced in a study of tumor-infiltrating lymphocytes in localized non-small cell lung cancer. The data were produced by immunoSEQ multiplex PCR, yet TCRdb's version contains in-frame clones alone and is incomplete. The profile covers 20,000 to 30,000 clones, with just under 75% appearing a single time and about 6% taken by the ten largest. The sample taken for sequencing was lung tumor tissue. Source of these receptors: a human donor with non-small cell lung cancer.

The rearrangement links TRBV4-3 to TRBJ1-4; TRBD1 aligns across 8 bases. Germline V gene data show CDR1 as LGHNA and CDR2 as YSLEER. Trimming removed 1 base from V and 8 bases from J; junction bases left unmatched: 6. This CDR3 has 15 residues. CDR3 DNA sequence: TGCGCCAGCAGCCAAGCCCTGACAGGGGACGAAAAACTGTTTTTT. It yields the protein CASSQALTGDEKLFF.

V gene TRBV30 combines with J gene TRBJ2-3; 7 bases match TRBD1. The CDR3 runs 12 residues. The trim removed 3 bases at V and 5 bases at J, leaving 2 bases unmatched. Germline V gene sequence: CDR1 GTSNPN, CDR2 SVGIG (reference sequence). This CDR3 is CAWRRQGDTQYF. The CDR3 DNA reads TGTGCCTGGAGAAGACAGGGAGATACGCAGTATTTT. Variable domain in full (rest from reference TRBV30 and TRBJ2-3): SQTIHQWPATLVQPVGSPLSLECTVEGTSNPNLYWYRQAAGRGLQLLFYSVGIGQISSEVPQNLSASRPQDRQFILSSKKLLLSDSGFYLCAWRRQGDTQYFGPGTRLTVL.

The CDR3 loop reads CAISYTDQYEQYF. In DNA, the CDR3 is TGTGCCATCAGTTACACGGACCAATACGAGCAGTACTTC. The chain has TRBV10-3 and TRBJ2-7; D remains unclear. Trimming cost V 5 bases and J 4 bases, with 12 bases left between them. The CDR3 loop spans 13 amino acids. Germline CDR1 and CDR2: ENHRY and SYGVKD.

The J gene is TRBJ2-7, the V gene TRBV7-2; 14 positions match TRBD2. J was trimmed by 2 bases and V by 8 bases; bases with no gene match: 8. Germline CDR1 reads SGHTA; CDR2 reads FQGNSA. The CDR3 length is 16 residues. CDR3 nucleotide sequence: TGTGCCAGCGGGGGACTAGCGGGGGTTAGCACCTACGAGCAGTACTTC. It is translated as CASGGLAGVSTYEQYF.

The chain uses TRBV6-6 and TRBJ2-2, with TRBD2 matching over 14 bases. This CDR3 spans 16 amino acids. Germline lookup yields CDR1 MNHNY and CDR2 SVGAGI (reference sequence). V dropped 5 bases and J dropped 6; count of bases not matched to a gene: 5. CDR3 in amino acids: CASSKTSGGVAGELFF. Written as DNA, the CDR3 is TGTGCCAGCAGTAAGACTAGCGGGGGGGTAGCCGGGGAGCTGTTTTTT.

The CDR3 spells CASSVGSTLRETQYF. The CDR3 DNA follows: TGTGCCAGCAGCGTAGGATCCACACTCCGGGAGACCCAGTACTTC. The V call is TRBV9, the J call TRBJ2-5; D not resolved. The CDR3 runs 15 residues. Trimming removed 0 bases at V and 5 bases at J, with 14 bases between. Germline loops: CDR1 SGDLS, CDR2 YYNGEE.

Judged by abundance, this clone is medium-sized. The chain combines TRBV10-2 with TRBJ1-2; a possible D gene is TRBD1 (5 bases). Trimming took off 6 bases at V and 4 bases at J, with 9 bases between the two ends. CDR1 WSHSY and CDR2 SAAADI come from the germline V gene. The CDR3 is made up of 12 amino acids. CDR3 sequence: CASRTDSYGYTF. As DNA, the CDR3 is TGCGCCAGCAGGACAGATTCCTATGGCTACACCTTC.

The V gene is TRBV7-2, the J gene TRBJ2-7, with 8 nucleotides matching TRBD2. With V trimmed by 5 bases and J by 7 bases, 7 bases remained unmatched. Germline V gene data show CDR1 as SGHTA and CDR2 as FQGNSA. There are 13 residues in the CDR3. CDR3 DNA sequence: TGTGCCAGCAGCCCGGGGGGGCCACAAGAGCAGTACTTC. This sequence encodes CASSPGGPQEQYF.

The chain has TRBV25-1 and TRBJ1-2; 9 bases fit TRBD1. CDR3 length: 12 residues. Per germline, CDR1 MGHDK and CDR2 SYGVNS. After removal of 8 bases from V and 6 bases from J, the junction contained 4 bases not matched to a gene. CDR3 nucleotide sequence: TGTGCCAGCGGACAGGGGTTTAATGGCTACACCTTC. This translates into CASGQGFNGYTF.

This chain joins TRBV19 and TRBJ1-1; D might be TRBD1 (5 bases). Germline V gene lookup returns CDR1 LNHDA and CDR2 SQIVND (reference sequence). V lost 1 base to trimming and J lost 1 base, with 10 bases between them. There are 15 residues in the CDR3. CDR3 nucleotides: TGTGCCAGTAGTATAGGACAGATCGGGAACACTGAAGCTTTCTTT. Protein product: CASSIGQIGNTEAFF.

V usage is TRBV4-3 and J usage is TRBJ2-3; 8 positions agree with TRBD2. The trim removed 2 bases at V and 4 bases at J, leaving 14 bases unmatched. Looked up from germline, CDR1 is LGHNA and CDR2 is YSLEER. The CDR3 spans 18 residues. In nucleotides, the CDR3 is TGCGCCAGCAGCCAATCAATGACGCGGGGGGTTGGCGCAGATACGCAGTATTTT. As protein: CASSQSMTRGVGADTQYF.

The chain has TRBV7-2 and TRBJ1-3; D may be TRBD1 (6 bases). Germline values: CDR1 SGHTA, CDR2 FQGNSA. Between the trimmed V and J ends, which lost 1 base and 4 bases, there was a span of 14 bases. The CDR3 sequence is 16 residues long. The CDR3 region has the DNA TGTGCCAGCAGCTTAGGTGGGGGCGCGACCGGAAACACCATATATTTT. This sequence encodes CASSLGGGATGNTIYF.

The V gene is TRBV11-3, the J gene TRBJ2-2, with a tentative D call TRBD1 (5 bases). CDR1 is SGHNT, CDR2 YENEEA, per germline. The CDR3 contains 14 residues. V was shortened by 5 bases and J by 5 bases, with 12 bases between the two germline ends. CDR3 in amino acids: CASSLGPETGELFF. CDR3 DNA sequence: TGTGCCAGCAGCCTGGGGCCGGAAACCGGGGAGCTGTTTTTT. Full variable domain (remainder filled in from reference TRBV11-3 and TRBJ2-2): EAGVVQSPRYKIIEKKQPVAFWCNPISGHNTLYWYLQNLGQGPELLIRYENEEAVDDSQLPKDRFSAERLKGVDSTLKIQPAELGDSAVYLCASSLGPETGELFFGEGSRLTVL.

A single count supports this clone. The CDR3 loop reads CSARDRGPGYEQYF. In DNA form, the CDR3 reads TGCAGCGCTAGGGACAGGGGTCCGGGGTACGAGCAGTACTTC. The chain employs TRBV29-1 and TRBJ2-7; 10 bases line up with TRBD1. Unmatched junction bases numbered 10, after V lost 7 bases and J lost 4 bases. This CDR3 region has 14 residues. The germline V gene has CDR1 SQVTM and CDR2 ANQGSEA.

The chain employs TRBV5-5 and TRBJ1-2; tentative D call: TRBD1 (5 bases). V shed 4 bases and J shed 13 bases, with 23 bases lying between them. The CDR3 is 14 amino acids. Germline V CDR1 and CDR2: SGHKS, YYEKEE (reference sequence). The CDR3 loop reads CASSLRTSLRLSTF. CDR3 DNA: TGTGCCAGCAGCCTAAGGACAAGCTTGAGGTTAAGCACCTTC.

The chain couples TRBV30 to TRBJ2-2, with D hard to call. The CDR3 sequence is 14 residues long. V dropped 4 bases and J dropped 3 bases, with 12 bases sitting between them. Germline assignment: CDR1 GTSNPN and CDR2 SVGIG (reference sequence). CDR3 in DNA: TGTGCCTGGAAGAGGTTCCGGGACACCGGGGAGCTGTTTTTT. This translates into CAWKRFRDTGELFF.

This rearrangement joins TRBV5-6 to TRBJ2-1, with TRBD2 as a possible D gene (6 bases). The CDR3 spans 15 residues. V was trimmed by 2 bases and J by 4 bases, leaving 13 bases between them. The germline V gene has CDR1 SGHDT and CDR2 YYEEEE. CDR3 sequence: CASSFSSARYNEQFF. Here the CDR3 DNA reads TGTGCCAGCAGCTTTTCTAGCGCTAGGTACAATGAGCAGTTCTTC.

This clone came up once. The V and J genes are TRBV7-8 and TRBJ1-5, with D unresolved. The V end was cut by 1 base, the J end by 5 bases, with 12 bases between. CDR3 length equals 15 residues. Germline V gene data show CDR1 as SGHVS and CDR2 as FQNEAQ. CDR3 coding DNA: TGTGCCAGCAGCTTAGTGTCCGGGGATCATCAGCCCCAGCATTTT. It translates to CASSLVSGDHQPQHF. Drawing the rest from reference TRBV7-8 and TRBJ1-5, the complete variable domain is GAGVSQSPRYKVAKRGQDVALRCDPISGHVSLFWYQQALGQGPEFLTYFQNEAQLDKSGLPSDRFFAERPEGSVSTLKIQRTQQEDSAVYLCASSLVSGDHQPQHFGDGTRLSIL.

This chain joins TRBV11-2 and TRBJ2-1; D unclear. Germline V lookup: CDR1 SGHAT, CDR2 FQNNGV. The CDR3 extends over 11 amino acids. The V gene lost 3 bases and the J gene lost 10 bases, with 7 bases spanning the gap. The CDR3: CASSLIREQFF. The CDR3 nucleotides read TGTGCCAGCAGCTTGATCCGGGAGCAGTTCTTC. Combining the CDR3 with reference TRBV11-2 and TRBJ2-1 gives the whole variable domain EAGVAQSPRYKIIEKRQSVAFWCNPISGHATLYWYQQILGQGPKLLIQFQNNGVVDDSQLPKDRFSAERLKGVDSTLKIQPAKLEDSAVYLCASSLIREQFFGPGTRLTVL.

The chain couples TRBV4-3 to TRBJ1-2; no definite D call. Germline loops: CDR1 LGHNA, CDR2 YSLEER. This CDR3 has 14 amino acids. V was shortened by 1 base and J by 6 bases, with 12 bases between the two germline ends. CDR3 region: CASSQVSGRDGYTF. The CDR3 DNA reads TGCGCCAGCAGCCAAGTTTCGGGTAGGGATGGCTACACCTTC.

The CDR3 protein is CASSLDRNYGYTF. The CDR3 DNA follows: TGTGCCAGCAGTCTGGACAGAAACTATGGCTACACCTTC. The chain carries TRBV5-6 and TRBJ1-2, with TRBD1 as a possible D gene (6 bases). Trimming removed 5 bases at V and 2 bases at J, with 10 bases between. The CDR3 runs 13 residues. Germline V gene lookup returns CDR1 SGHDT and CDR2 YYEEEE.